This T cell receptor beta chain was profiled in a study of blood T cell repertoires in COVID-19. Background on the study: Collection of acute and convalescent COVID-19 samples took place in the United States, Italy and Spain. T cells, B-cell-depleted T cells, or PBMCs provided the cDNA or gDNA that served as material.

As handled by the study authors: Reference gene primers were amplified, and this amplification served to estimate nucleated cell counts. Profiled with immunoSEQ multiplex PCR; TCRdb holds only in-frame clones, not every one. Clone size and V and J calls were adopted from that table, with D and trimming inferred from the DNA. The data contain some 200,000 clones, roughly 85% of them singletons. The V and J ends lost 0 bases and 0 bases respectively, with 9 bases between them. Germline CDR1 and CDR2: LNHDA and SQIVND (reference sequence). The CDR3 is 16 amino acids. The clonotype was recovered from a man aged 45 to 65 who had recovered from COVID-19. This sequence joins TRBV19 and TRBJ2-1; D call uncertain. What was sequenced was peripheral blood. This CDR3 is CASSIDRMSSYNEQFF. The CDR3 DNA follows: TGTGCCAGTAGTATAGACAGGATGAGCTCCTACAATGAGCAGTTCTTC. Full variable domain (outside the CDR3, taken from reference TRBV19 and TRBJ2-1): DGGITQSPKYLFRKEGQNVTLSCEQNLNHDAMYWYRQDPGQGLRLIYYSQIVNDFQKGDIAEGYSVSREKKESFPLTVTSAQKNPTAFYLCASSIDRMSSYNEQFFGPGTRLTVL.